This entry is about one TCR beta chain. V was pared by 0 bases and J by 2 bases, with 11 bases of the junction left unmatched. This CDR3 region has 18 residues. Germline loops: CDR1 SGDLS, CDR2 YYNGEE. MiXCR, applied by TCRdb to the RT-PCR reads, yields one record per CDR3 protein. The repertoire has around 700,000 distinct CDR3 sequences, 14% of them found once; the top ten carry roughly 4%. The sequenced sample was memory CD4+ T cells from blood. This chain joins TRBV9 and TRBJ2-5, with TRBD2 matching over 9 bases. The receptor comes from a female donor in good health, serving as a healthy control. In DNA, the CDR3 is TGTGCCAGCAGCGTAGCGCCGTTAGCTAGCGGGACTCAAGAGACCCAGTACTTC. Its protein is CASSVAPLASGTQETQYF.